This T cell receptor (beta chain) derives from a study of high-grade serous ovarian cancer treatment subgroups. V lost 0 bases and J 9 bases, leaving 11 bases between the germline ends. Germline V gene data show CDR1 as LNHNV and CDR2 as YYDKDF (reference sequence). CDR3 length equals 13 residues. General study findings and limits: Same-patient tumor repertoires overlapped at roughly 0.1 to 0.79; different patients barely overlapped.

The tumor samples were collected prior to definitive surgery or chemotherapy. Sequenced by immunoSEQ multiplex PCR; TCRdb stores in-frame clones only, minus some. This table has 12,000 to 15,000 clones, around 85% appearing once. As for this clone: Antigen specificity is unknown.

Sequencing was done on a sample of tumor tissue. The chain links TRBV15 to TRBJ2-5, with a possible D match to TRBD1 (7 bases). This clonotype was obtained from a human donor with high-grade serous ovarian cancer. The CDR3 loop reads CATSRETRGAQYF. Written as DNA, the CDR3 is TGTGCCACCAGCAGAGAAACCAGGGGGGCCCAGTACTTC.